The present entry profiles one TCR beta chain with its context. The antigen remains unidentified. The protocol was immunoSEQ multiplex PCR, while the TCRdb copy is restricted to in-frame clones and leaves out a portion. The repertoire includes about 50,000 clones, roughly 70% of them detected once, and around two fifths sits in the top ten. This sample stems from a study of cytotoxic CD8 clonotypes in ibrutinib-treated CLL. Study results and limitations: Higher circulating CD8+ T-cell counts strongly accompanied higher baseline clonality, above age-matched healthy donors.

The sample was PBMCs, taken after 12 months of ibrutinib treatment. This TCR was sampled from a human donor with chronic lymphocytic leukemia.

CDR3 sequence: CASSEQNKNIQYF. DNA for the CDR3: TGTGCCAGCAGCGAACAAAACAAAAACATTCAGTACTTC. The rearrangement joins TRBV5-4 to TRBJ2-4; D uncertain. The V and J ends lost 4 bases and 3 bases respectively, with 8 bases between them. The CDR3 consists of 13 residues. Per the germline V gene, CDR1 is SGHNT and CDR2 is YYREEE (reference sequence).